The sequence of this T cell receptor beta chain was determined in a study of STAT5B mutations in CD4+ large granular lymphocyte leukemia. This was a survey-level run. Method: immunoSEQ multiplex PCR; TCRdb's copy keeps in-frame clones and lacks some. The sample carries some 34,000 clones, around 76% recorded once. The TCR comes from a human donor in good health. The sample comprised CD4+ T cells from blood buffy coats.

Written as DNA, the CDR3 is TGTGCCAGCTCACCCTCTGGTACCCCAGAAGCTTTCTTT. It codes for CASSPSGTPEAFF. This sequence joins TRBV18 and TRBJ1-1, with D hard to call. CDR3 size: 13 residues. V lost 3 bases and J 8 bases, leaving 13 bases between the germline ends. Germline CDR1 KGHSH, CDR2 LQKENI.